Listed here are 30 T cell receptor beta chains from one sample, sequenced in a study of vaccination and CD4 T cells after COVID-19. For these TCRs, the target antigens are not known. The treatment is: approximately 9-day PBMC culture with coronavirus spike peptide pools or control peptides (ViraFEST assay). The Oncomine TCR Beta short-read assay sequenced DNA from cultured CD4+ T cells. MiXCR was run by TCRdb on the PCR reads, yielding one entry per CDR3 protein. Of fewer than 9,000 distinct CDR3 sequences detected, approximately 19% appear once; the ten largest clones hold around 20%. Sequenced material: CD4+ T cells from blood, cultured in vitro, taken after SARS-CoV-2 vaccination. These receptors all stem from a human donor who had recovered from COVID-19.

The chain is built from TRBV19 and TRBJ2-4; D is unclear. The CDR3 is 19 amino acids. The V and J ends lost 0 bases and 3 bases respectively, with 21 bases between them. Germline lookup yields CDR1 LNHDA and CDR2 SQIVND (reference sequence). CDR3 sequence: CASSIDLGSRNIGKNIQYF. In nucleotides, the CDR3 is TGTGCCAGTAGTATAGATCTTGGCAGTCGGAATATCGGCAAAAACATTCAGTACTTC.

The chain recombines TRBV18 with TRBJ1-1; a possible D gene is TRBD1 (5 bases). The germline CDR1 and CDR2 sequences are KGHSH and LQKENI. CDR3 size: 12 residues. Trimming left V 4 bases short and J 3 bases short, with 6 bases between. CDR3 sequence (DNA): TGTGCCAGCTCACTACAGGACACTGAAGCTTTCTTT. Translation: CASSLQDTEAFF.

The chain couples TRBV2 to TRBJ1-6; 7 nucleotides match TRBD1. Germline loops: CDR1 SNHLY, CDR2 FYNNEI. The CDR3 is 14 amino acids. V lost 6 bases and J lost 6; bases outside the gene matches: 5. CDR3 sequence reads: CASSPQGGNSPLHF. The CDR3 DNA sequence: TGTGCCAGCAGCCCCCAGGGGGGTAATTCACCCCTCCACTTT.

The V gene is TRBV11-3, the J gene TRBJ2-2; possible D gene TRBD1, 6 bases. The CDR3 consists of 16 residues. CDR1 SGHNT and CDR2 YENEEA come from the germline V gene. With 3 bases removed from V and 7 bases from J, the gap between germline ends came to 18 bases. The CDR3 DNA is TGTGCCAGCAGCTTGCTGGTCGACAGGTGGGGCGGGGAGCTGTTTTTT. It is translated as CASSLLVDRWGGELFF.

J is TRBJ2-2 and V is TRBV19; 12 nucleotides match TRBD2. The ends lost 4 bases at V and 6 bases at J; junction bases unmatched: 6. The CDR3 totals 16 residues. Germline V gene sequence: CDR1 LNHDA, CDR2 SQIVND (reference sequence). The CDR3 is CASSRLAGGPAGELFF. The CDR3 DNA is TGTGCCAGTAGTAGGCTAGCGGGGGGGCCTGCCGGGGAGCTGTTTTTT.

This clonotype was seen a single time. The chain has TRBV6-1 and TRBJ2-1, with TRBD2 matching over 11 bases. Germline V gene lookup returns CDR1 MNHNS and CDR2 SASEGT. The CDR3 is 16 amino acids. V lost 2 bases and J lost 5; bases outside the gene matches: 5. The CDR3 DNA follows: TGTGCCAGCAGTGAATTGGGGACTAGCGGCAACAATGAGCAGTTCTTC. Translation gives CASSELGTSGNNEQFF.

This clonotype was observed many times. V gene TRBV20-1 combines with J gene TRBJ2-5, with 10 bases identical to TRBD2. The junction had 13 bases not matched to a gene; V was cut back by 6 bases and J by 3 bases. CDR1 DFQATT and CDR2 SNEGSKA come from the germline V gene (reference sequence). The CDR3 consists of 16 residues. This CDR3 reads CSAAYLLAGWEETQYF. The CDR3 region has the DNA TGCAGTGCCGCATACCTACTAGCGGGATGGGAAGAGACCCAGTACTTC.

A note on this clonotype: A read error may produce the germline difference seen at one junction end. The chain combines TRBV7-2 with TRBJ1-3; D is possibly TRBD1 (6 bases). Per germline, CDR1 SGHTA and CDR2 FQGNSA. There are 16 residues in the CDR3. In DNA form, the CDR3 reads TGCGCCAGCAGCCAAGCTTCACAGGGTACTGGAAACACCATATATTTT. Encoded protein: CASSQASQGTGNTIYF.

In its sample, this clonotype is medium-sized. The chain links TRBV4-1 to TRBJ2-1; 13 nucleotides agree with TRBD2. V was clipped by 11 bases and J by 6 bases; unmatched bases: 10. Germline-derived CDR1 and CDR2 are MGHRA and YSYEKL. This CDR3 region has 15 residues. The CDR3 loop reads CASRGGLAGSNEQFF. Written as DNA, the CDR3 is TGCGCCTCCCGGGGGGGACTAGCGGGGTCCAATGAGCAGTTCTTC.

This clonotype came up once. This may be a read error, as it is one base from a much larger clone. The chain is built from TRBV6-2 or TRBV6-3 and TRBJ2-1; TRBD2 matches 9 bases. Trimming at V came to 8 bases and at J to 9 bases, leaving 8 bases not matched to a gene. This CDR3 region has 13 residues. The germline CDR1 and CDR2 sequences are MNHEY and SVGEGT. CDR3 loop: CASGGGRAGEQFF. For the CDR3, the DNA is TGTGCCAGCGGGGGCGGGAGGGCCGGTGAGCAGTTCTTC.

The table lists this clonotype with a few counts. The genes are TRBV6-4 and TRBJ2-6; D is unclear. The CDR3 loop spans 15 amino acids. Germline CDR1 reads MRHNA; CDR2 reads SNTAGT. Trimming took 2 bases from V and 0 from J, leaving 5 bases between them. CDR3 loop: CASSDRDSGANVLTF. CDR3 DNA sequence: TGTGCCAGCAGTGACAGGGACTCTGGGGCCAACGTCCTGACTTTC.

Here the CDR3 reads CASRSRETQYF. Written as DNA, the CDR3 is TGTGCCAGCAGGTCTCGAGAGACCCAGTACTTC. The chain links TRBV6-2 or TRBV6-3 to TRBJ2-5; D is ambiguous. V was cut by 6 bases and J by 4 bases, with 6 bases left in between. The germline gives CDR1 MNHEY, CDR2 SVGEGT. The CDR3 has 11 residues.

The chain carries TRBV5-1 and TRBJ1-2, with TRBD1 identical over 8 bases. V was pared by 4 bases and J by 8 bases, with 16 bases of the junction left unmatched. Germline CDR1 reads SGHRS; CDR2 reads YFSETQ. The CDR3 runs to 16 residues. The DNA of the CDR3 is TGCGCCAGCAGCCCCTCGACAGGGGTGGTTTCGAGAGGCTACACCTTC. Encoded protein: CASSPSTGVVSRGYTF.

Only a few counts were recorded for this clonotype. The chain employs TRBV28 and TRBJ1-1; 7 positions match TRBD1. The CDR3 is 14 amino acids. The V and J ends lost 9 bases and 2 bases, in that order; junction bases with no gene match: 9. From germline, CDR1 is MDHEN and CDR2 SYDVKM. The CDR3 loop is CASAQGIINTEAFF. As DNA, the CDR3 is TGTGCCAGTGCACAGGGGATCATAAACACTGAAGCTTTCTTT.

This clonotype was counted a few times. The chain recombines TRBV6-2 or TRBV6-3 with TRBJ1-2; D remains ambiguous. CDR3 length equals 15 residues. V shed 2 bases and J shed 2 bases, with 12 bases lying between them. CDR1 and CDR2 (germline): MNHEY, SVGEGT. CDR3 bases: TGTGCCAGCAGTTACCGTGGCATAAGGAACTATGGCTACACCTTC. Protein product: CASSYRGIRNYGYTF.

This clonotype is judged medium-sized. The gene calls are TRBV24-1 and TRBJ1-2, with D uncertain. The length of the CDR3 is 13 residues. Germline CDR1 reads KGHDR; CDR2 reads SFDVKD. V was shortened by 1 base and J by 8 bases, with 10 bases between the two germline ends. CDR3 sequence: CATSDFPAQGYTF. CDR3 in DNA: TGTGCCACCAGTGATTTTCCAGCTCAAGGCTACACCTTC.

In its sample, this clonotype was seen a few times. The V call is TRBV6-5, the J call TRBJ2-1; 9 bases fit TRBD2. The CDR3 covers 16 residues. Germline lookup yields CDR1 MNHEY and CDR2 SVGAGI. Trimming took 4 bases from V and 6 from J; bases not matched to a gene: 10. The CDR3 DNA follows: TGTGCCAGCAGTTTCCCAGCGGGAGGAACTGTCAATGAGCAGTTCTTC. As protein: CASSFPAGGTVNEQFF.

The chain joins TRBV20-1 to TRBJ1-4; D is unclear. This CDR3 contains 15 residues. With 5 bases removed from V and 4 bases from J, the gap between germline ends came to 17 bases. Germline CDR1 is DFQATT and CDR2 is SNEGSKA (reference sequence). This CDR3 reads CSAPTAGQVNEKLFF. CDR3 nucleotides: TGCAGTGCTCCGACGGCGGGTCAGGTTAATGAAAAACTGTTTTTT.

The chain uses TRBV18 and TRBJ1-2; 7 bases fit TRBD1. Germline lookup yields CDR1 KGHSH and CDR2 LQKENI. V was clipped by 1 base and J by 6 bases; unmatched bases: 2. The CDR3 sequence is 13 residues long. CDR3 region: CASSPRGTDGYTF. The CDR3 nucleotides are TGTGCCAGCTCACCACGGGGGACAGATGGCTACACCTTC.

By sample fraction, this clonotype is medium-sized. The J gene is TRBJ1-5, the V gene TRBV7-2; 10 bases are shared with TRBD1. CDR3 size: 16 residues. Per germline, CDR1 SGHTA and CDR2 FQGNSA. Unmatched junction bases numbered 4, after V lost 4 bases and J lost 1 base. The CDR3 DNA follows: TGTGCCAGCAGCTCCTTGGACAGGGGGAGCAATCAGCCCCAGCATTTT. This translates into CASSSLDRGSNQPQHF.

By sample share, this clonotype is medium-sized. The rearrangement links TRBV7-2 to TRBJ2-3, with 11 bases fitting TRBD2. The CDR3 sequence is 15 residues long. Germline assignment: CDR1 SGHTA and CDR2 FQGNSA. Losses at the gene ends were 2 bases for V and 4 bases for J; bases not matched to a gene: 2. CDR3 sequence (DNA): TGTGCCAGCAGCTTATGGACTAGCGGGTCAGATACGCAGTATTTT. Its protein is CASSLWTSGSDTQYF.

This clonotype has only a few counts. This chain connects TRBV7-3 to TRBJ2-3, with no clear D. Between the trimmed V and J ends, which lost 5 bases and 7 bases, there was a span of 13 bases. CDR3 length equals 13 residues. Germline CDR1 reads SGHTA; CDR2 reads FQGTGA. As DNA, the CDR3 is TGTGCCAGCAGCCCTCAGCCGCTAAATACGCAGTATTTT. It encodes CASSPQPLNTQYF.

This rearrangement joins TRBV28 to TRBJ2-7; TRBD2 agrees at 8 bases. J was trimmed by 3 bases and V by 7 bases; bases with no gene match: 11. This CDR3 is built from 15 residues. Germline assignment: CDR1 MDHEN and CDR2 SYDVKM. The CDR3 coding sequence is TGTGCCAGCACCGCGGCGGGGGGTCGAAGCTACGAGCAGTACTTC. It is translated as CASTAAGGRSYEQYF.

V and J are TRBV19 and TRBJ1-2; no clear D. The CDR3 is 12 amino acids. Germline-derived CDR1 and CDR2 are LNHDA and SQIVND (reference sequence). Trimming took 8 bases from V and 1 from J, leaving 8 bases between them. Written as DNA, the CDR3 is TGTGCCAGTTCCCAGGTTAACTATGGCTACACCTTC. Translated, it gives CASSQVNYGYTF.

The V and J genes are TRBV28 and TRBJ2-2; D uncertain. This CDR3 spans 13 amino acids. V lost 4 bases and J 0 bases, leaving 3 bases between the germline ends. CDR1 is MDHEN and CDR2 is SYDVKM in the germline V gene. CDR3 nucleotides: TGTGCCAGCAGTTCGTCGAACACCGGGGAGCTGTTTTTT. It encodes CASSSSNTGELFF.

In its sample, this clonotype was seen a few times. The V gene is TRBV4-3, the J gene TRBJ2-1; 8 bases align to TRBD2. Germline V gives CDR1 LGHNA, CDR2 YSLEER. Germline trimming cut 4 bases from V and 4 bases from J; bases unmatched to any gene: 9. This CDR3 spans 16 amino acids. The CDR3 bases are TGCGCCAGCAGCCCGCTGTTGGCTAGCGGGTACAATGAGCAGTTCTTC. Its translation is CASSPLLASGYNEQFF.

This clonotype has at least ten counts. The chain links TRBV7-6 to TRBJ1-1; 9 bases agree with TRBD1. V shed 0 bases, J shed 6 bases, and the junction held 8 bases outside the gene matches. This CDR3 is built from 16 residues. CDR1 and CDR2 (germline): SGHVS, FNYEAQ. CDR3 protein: CASSLARTGGASEAFF. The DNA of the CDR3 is TGTGCCAGCAGCTTAGCGAGAACAGGGGGCGCGTCTGAAGCTTTCTTT.

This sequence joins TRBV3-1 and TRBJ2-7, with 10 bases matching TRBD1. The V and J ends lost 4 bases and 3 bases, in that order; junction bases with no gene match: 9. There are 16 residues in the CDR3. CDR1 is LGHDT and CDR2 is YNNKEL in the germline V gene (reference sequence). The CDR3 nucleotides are TGTGCCAGCAGCCCCAGGGACAGGGGTATGGTCTACGAGCAGTACTTC. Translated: CASSPRDRGMVYEQYF.

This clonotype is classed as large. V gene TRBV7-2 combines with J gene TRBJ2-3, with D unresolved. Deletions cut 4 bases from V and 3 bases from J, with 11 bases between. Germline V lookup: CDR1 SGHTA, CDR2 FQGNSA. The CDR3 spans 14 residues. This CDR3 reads CASSSYMETDTQYF. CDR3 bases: TGTGCCAGCAGCTCCTACATGGAAACAGATACGCAGTATTTT.

CDR3 in amino acids: CASSLTRGNSPLHF. CDR3 DNA: TGTGCCAGCAGCTTGACCCGGGGGAATTCACCCCTCCACTTT. The chain has TRBV5-6 and TRBJ1-6, with TRBD1 as a possible D gene (5 bases). The germline V and J ends were trimmed by 1 base and 7 bases, with 9 bases remaining between them. Germline V gene data show CDR1 as SGHDT and CDR2 as YYEEEE. CDR3 length: 14 residues. The variable domain in full, completed from reference TRBV5-6 and TRBJ1-6, reads DAGVTQSPTHLIKTRGQQVTLRCSPKSGHDTVSWYQQALGQGPQFIFQYYEEEERQRGNFPDRFSGHQFPNYSSELNVNALLLGDSALYLCASSLTRGNSPLHFGNGTRLTVT.